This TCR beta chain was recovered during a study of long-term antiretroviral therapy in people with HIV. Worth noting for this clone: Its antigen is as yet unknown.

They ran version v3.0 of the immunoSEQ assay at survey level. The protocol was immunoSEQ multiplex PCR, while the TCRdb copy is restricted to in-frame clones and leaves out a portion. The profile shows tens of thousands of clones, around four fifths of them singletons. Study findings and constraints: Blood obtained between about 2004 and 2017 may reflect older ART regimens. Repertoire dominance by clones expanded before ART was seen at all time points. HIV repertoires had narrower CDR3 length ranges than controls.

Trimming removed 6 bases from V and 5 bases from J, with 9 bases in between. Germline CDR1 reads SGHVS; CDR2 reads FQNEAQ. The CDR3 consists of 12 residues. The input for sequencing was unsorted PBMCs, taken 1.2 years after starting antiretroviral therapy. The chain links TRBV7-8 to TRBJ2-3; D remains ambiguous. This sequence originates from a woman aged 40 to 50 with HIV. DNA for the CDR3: TGTGCCAGCAGACCTAGTGTAGATACGCAGTATTTT. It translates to CASRPSVDTQYF.